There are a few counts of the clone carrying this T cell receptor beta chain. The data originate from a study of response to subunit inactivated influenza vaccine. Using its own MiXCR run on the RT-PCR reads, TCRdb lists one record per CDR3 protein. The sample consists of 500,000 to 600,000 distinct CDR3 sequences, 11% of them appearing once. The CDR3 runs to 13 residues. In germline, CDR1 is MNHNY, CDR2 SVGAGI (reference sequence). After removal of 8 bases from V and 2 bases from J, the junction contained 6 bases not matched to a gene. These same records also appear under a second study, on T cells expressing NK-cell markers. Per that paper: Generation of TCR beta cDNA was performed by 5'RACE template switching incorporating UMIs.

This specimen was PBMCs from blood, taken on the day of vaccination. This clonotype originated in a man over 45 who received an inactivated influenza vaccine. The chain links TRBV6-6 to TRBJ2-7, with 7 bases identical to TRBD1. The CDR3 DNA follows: TGTGCCAGCGGACCGGGACAGACCTACGAGCAGTACTTC. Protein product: CASGPGQTYEQYF.